This T cell receptor beta chain appears in the sequencing data of a study of blood T cell repertoires in COVID-19 (dated by TCRdb to about 2020). For the study in its entirety: The collaborator samples originated in the United States, Italy and Spain and spanned the acute and convalescent phases of COVID-19. The prospective study material was composed of cDNA or gDNA derived from T cells, B-cell-depleted T cells, or PBMCs. Deeply sampled blood TCRbeta repertoires from subjects exposed to, actively infected with, or recovered from COVID-19 were included in the dataset. The repertoires were made available in a free public database intended to serve as a resource for research on the immune response to SARS-CoV-2. Samples were obtained from the ongoing ImmuneRACE study (first 160 participants) and from 950 to 1,500 subjects provided by 6 global collaborators. A de-identified subject ID, COVID-19 status, age in years and sex were almost always included in the sample metadata. HLA class I and class II types, where available, came from metadata supplied by the sample provider rather than from assay-based typing. What the research found in general, with its limitations: The amount of clinical and demographic metadata varied by source and participant and was provided uncurated.

One collaborating source in Seattle enrolled patients during active infection and followed them longitudinally through the course of disease. Collaborating institutions collected whole blood in K2EDTA tubes following their own protocols. Collaborator samples were shipped for TCRbeta analysis as frozen whole blood, isolated PBMCs, or DNA extracted from either sample type. The CDR3 sequence holds 15 residues, the cysteine and phenylalanine included. Here the CDR3 DNA is all that survives: 45 bases in frame from base 1. The germline V gene encodes CDR1 SGHTA and CDR2 FQGNSA. V drops 5 bases and J drops 4 bases, leaving 15 bases in between. TCRbeta CDR3 regions were amplified from genomic DNA using the immunoSEQ Assay, a bias-controlled multiplex PCR. The study's own analysis went as follows. The number of nucleated cells in each sample was estimated from the amplification of reference gene primers within the assay. To quantify the absolute abundance of each unique TCRbeta CDR3 rearrangement, sequence reads were collapsed and filtered. Productive Simpson clonality was computed per sample as the square root of Simpson's diversity index over productive rearrangements. TCRdb retrieved this table from immuneACCESS and kept in-frame rearrangements only. Not all clones are present; in checked studies, unresolved V genes account for under half, and no reason is known for the remainder. Clone size and V and J calls were adopted from that table, with D and trimming inferred from the DNA. The sample includes some 270,000 clones, with roughly 82% observed a single time. The top ten clonotypes cover 5% to 7% of the sample.

Details on this clone: Its antigen is unknown. No much larger clone exists at a distance of one base, and base qualities are not known.

Sequencing input: peripheral blood. The sequence derives from a woman aged 80 or over with COVID-19, enrolled during active disease. Recombination joined TRBV7-2 with TRBJ1-3, with TRBD1 as a weak D call on 5 bases. At the DNA level, the sequence is TGTGCCAGCAGCATGAACGGGGGAGTGGGAAACACCATATATTTT. Translated, it reads CASSMNGGVGNTIYF.